The present TCR beta chain was sequenced within a study of T cells in localized non-small cell lung cancer. Notes on the study in general: Adjacent lung was found to contain a median roughly 60 of the top 100 tumor clones.

Profiled with immunoSEQ multiplex PCR; TCRdb holds only in-frame clones, not every one. There are about 16,000 clones in the sample; approximately 80% occur only once, and less than 40% lies in the top ten. The CDR3 runs to 13 residues. Per the germline V gene, CDR1 is MNHNS and CDR2 is SASEGT. V lost 3 bases to trimming and J lost 1 base, with 6 bases between them. For this clone: The antigen is unknown.

The sequence was collected from a male donor aged 60 or over with stage I lung adenocarcinoma. This chain uses TRBV6-1 with TRBJ1-2; D ambiguous. The sequences come from peripheral blood, collected before any cancer treatment. The CDR3 protein is CASSDTFNYGYTF. DNA for the CDR3: TGTGCCAGCAGTGATACTTTTAACTATGGCTACACCTTC.